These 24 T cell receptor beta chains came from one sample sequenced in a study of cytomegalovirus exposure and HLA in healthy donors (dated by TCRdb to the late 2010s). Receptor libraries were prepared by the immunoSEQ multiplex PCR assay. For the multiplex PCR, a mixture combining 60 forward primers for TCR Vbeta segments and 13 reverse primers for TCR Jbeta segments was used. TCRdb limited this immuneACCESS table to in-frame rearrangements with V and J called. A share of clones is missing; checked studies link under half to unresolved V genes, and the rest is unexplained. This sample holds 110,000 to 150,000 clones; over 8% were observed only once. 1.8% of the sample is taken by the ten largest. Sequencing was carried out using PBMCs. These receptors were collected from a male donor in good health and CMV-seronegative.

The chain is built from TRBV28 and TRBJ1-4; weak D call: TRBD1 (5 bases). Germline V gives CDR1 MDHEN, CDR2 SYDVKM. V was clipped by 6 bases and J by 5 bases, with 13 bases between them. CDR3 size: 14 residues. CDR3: CASSARELNEKLFF. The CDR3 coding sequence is TGTGCCAGCAGCGCCAGGGAATTAAATGAAAAACTGTTTTTT.

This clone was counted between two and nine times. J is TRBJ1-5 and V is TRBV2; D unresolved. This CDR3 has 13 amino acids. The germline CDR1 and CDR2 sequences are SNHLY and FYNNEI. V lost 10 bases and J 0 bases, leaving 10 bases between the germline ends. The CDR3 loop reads CATGRSSNQPQHF. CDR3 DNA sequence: TGTGCCACCGGGAGGTCTAGCAATCAGCCCCAGCATTTT.

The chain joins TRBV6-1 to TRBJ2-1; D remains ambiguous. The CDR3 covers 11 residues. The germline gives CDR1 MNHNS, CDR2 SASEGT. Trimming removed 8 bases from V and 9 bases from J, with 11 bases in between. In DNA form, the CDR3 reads TGTGCCAGCCTTCTAAACTCTGAGCAGTTCTTC. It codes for CASLLNSEQFF.

CDR3 protein: CASSPQGPANTEAFF. The CDR3 nucleotides are TGTGCCAGCTCACCCCAGGGCCCGGCTAACACTGAAGCTTTCTTT. The chain recombines TRBV18 with TRBJ1-1; possibly TRBD1 for D (5 bases). Trimming removed 3 bases at V and 2 bases at J, with 13 bases between. The CDR3 has 15 amino acids. Germline V gene data show CDR1 as KGHSH and CDR2 as LQKENI.

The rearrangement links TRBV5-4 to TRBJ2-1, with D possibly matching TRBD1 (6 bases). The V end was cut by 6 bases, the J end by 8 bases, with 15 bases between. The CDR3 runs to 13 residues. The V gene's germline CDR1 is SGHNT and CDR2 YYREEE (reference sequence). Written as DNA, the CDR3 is TGTGCCAGCACCCTACAGGGTCACTATGAGCAGTTCTTC. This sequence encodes CASTLQGHYEQFF.

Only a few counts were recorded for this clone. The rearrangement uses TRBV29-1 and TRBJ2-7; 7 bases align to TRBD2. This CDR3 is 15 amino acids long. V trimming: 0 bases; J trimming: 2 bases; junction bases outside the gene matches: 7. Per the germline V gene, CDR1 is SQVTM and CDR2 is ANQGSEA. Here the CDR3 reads CSVEEGMGGTYEQYF. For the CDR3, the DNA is TGCAGCGTTGAAGAGGGAATGGGGGGGACCTACGAGCAGTACTTC.

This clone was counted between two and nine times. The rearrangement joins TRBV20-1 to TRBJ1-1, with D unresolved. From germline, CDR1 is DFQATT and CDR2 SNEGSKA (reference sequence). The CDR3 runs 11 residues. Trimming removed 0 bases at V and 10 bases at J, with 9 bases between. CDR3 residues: CSARERLPAFF. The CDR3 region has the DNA TGCAGTGCTAGAGAGAGGCTCCCAGCTTTCTTT.

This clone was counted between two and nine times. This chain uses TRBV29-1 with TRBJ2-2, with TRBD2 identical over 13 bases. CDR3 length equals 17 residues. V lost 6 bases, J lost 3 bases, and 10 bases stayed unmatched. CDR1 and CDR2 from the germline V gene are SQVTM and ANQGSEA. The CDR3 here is CSVTSGRADWDTGELFF. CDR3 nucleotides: TGCAGCGTCACTAGCGGGAGGGCCGATTGGGACACCGGGGAGCTGTTTTTT.

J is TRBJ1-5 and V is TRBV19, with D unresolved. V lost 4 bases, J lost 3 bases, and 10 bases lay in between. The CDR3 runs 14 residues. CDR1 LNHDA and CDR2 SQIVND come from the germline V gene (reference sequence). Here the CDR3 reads CASSTTEYNQPQHF. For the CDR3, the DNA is TGTGCCAGTAGTACTACAGAGTACAATCAGCCCCAGCATTTT.

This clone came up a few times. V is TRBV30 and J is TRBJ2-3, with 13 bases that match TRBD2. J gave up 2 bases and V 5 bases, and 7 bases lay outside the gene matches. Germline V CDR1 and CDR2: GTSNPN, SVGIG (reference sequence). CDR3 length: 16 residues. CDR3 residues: CAWLPGLAGITDTQYF. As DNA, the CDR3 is TGTGCCTGGCTCCCGGGACTAGCGGGGATCACAGATACGCAGTATTTT.

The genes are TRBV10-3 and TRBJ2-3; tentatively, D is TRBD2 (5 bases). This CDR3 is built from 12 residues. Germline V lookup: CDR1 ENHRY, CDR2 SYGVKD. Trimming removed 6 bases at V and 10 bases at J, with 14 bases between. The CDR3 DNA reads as TGTGCCATCAGCGATCCACGGGAAGCGCAGTATTTT. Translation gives CAISDPREAQYF.

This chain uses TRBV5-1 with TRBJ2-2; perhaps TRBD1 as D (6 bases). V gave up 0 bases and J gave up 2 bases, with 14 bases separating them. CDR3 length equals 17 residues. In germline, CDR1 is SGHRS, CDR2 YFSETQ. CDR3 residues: CASSLEGDPLNTGELFF. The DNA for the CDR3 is TGCGCCAGCAGCTTGGAGGGGGACCCCCTCAACACCGGGGAGCTGTTTTTT.

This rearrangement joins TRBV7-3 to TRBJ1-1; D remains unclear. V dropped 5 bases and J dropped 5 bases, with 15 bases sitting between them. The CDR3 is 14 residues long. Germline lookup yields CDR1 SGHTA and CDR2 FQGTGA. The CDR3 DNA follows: TGTGCCAGCAGCCTAAGCGGGAGTTGGACTGAAGCTTTCTTT. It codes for CASSLSGSWTEAFF.

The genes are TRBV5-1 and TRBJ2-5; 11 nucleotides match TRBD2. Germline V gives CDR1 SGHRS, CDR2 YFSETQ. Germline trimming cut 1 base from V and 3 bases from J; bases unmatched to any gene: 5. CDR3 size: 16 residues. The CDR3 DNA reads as TGCGCCAGCAGCTTGACTAGCGGGAGCGGGGAAGAGACCCAGTACTTC. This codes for CASSLTSGSGEETQYF.

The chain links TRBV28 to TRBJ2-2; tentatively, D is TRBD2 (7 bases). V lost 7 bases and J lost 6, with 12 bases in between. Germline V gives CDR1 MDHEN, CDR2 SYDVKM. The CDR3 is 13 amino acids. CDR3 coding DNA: TGTGCCAGCACCCGCGGGGGCCCCGGGGAGCTGTTTTTT. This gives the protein CASTRGGPGELFF.

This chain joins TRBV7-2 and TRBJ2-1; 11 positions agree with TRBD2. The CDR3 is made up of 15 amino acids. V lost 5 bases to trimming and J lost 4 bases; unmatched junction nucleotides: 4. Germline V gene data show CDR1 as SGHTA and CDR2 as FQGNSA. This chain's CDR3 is CASSLLAGEYNEQFF. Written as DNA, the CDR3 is TGTGCCAGCAGCCTACTAGCGGGAGAATACAATGAGCAGTTCTTC.

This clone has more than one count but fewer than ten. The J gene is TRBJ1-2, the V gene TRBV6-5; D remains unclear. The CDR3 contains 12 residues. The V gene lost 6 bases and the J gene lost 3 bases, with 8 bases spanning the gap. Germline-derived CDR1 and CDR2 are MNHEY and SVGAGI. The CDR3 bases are TGTGCCAGCAGCCCCAATCACTATGGCTACACCTTC. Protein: CASSPNHYGYTF.

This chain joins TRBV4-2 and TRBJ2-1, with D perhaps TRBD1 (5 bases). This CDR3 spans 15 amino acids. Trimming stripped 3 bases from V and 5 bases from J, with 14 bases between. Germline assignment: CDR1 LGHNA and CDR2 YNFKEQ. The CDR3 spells CASSQDQGSHNEQFF. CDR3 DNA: TGTGCCAGCAGCCAGGATCAGGGATCCCACAATGAGCAGTTCTTC.

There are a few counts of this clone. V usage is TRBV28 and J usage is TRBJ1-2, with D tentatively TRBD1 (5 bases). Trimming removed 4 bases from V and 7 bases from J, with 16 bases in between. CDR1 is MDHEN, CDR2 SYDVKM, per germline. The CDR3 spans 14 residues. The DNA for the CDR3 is TGTGCCAGCAGTTCCGAGGTGTGGCAGGGTGGCTACACCTTC. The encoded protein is CASSSEVWQGGYTF.

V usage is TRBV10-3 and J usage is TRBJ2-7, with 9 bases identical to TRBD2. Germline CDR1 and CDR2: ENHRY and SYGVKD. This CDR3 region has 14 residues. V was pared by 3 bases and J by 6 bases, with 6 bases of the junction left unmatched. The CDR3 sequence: CAISEAGGVSEQYF. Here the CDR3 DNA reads TGTGCCATCAGTGAAGCGGGGGGCGTCTCCGAGCAGTACTTC.

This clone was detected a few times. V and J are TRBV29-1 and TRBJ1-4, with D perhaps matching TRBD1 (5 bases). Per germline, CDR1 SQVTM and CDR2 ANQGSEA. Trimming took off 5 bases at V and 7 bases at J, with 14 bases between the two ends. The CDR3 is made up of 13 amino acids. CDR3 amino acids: CSVRGNELEKLFF. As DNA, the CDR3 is TGCAGCGTTCGGGGGAATGAGCTTGAAAAACTGTTTTTT.

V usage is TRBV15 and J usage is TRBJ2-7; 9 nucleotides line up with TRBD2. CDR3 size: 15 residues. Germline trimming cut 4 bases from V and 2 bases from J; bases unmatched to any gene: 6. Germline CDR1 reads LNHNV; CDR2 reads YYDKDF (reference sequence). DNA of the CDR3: TGTGCCACCAGCACGACGACTAGCGGTGCCTACGAGCAGTACTTC. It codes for CATSTTTSGAYEQYF. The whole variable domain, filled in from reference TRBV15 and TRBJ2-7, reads DAMVIQNPRYQVTQFGKPVTLSCSQTLNHNVMYWYQQKSSQAPKLLFHYYDKDFNNEADTPDNFQSRRPNTSFCFLDIRSPGLGDTAMYLCATSTTTSGAYEQYFGPGTRLTVT.

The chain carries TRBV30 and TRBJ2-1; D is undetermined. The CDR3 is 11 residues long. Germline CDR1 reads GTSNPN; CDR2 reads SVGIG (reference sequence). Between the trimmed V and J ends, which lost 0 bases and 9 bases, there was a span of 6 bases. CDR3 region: CAWSVVAEQFF. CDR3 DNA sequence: TGTGCCTGGAGTGTAGTGGCTGAGCAGTTCTTC. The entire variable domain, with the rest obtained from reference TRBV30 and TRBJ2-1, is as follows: SQTIHQWPATLVQPVGSPLSLECTVEGTSNPNLYWYRQAAGRGLQLLFYSVGIGQISSEVPQNLSASRPQDRQFILSSKKLLLSDSGFYLCAWSVVAEQFFGPGTRLTVL.

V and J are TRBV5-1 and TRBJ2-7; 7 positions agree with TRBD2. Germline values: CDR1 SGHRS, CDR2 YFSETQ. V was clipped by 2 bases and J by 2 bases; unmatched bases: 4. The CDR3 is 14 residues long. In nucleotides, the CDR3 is TGCGCCAGCAGCTTCAGCGGGGTGGCCTACGAGCAGTACTTC. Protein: CASSFSGVAYEQYF.